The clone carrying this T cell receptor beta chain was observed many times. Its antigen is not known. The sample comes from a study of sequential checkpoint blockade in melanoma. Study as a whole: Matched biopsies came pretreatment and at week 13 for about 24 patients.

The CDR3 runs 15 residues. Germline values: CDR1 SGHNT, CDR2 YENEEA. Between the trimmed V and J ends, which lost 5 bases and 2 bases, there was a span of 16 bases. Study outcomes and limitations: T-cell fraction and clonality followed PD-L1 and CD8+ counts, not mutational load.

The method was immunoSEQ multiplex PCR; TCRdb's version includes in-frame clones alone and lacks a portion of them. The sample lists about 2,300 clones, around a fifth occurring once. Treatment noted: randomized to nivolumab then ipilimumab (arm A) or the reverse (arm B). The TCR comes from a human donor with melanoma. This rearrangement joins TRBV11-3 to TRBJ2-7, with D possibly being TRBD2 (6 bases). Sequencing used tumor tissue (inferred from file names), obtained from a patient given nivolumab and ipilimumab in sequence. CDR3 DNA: TGTGCCAGCAGCCCACATCCGGGAGAAGCCTACGAGCAGTACTTC. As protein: CASSPHPGEAYEQYF.